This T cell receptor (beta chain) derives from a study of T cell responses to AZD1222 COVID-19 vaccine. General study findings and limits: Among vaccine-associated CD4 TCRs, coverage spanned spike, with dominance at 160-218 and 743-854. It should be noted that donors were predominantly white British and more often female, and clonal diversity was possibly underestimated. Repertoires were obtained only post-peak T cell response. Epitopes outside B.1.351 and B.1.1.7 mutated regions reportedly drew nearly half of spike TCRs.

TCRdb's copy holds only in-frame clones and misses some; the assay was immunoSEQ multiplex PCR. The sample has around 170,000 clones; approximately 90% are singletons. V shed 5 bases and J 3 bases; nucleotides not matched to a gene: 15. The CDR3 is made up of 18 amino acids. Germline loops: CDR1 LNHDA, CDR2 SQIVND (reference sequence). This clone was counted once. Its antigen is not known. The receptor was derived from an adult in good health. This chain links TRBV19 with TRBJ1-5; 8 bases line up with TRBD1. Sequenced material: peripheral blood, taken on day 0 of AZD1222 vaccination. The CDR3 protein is CASSPQRYRGGSNQPQHF. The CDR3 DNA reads TGTGCCAGTAGTCCCCAGAGATACAGGGGGGGTTCCAATCAGCCCCAGCATTTT.